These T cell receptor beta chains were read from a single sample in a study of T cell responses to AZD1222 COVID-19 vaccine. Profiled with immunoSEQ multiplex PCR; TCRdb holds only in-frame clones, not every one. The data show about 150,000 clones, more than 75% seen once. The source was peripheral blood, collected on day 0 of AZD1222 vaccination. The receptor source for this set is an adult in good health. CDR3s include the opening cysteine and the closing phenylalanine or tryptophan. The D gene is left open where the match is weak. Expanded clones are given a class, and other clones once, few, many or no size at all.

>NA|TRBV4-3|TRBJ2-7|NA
CASSQSRVYEQYF
TGCGCCAGCAGCCAAAGCCGGGTTTACGAGCAGTACTTC
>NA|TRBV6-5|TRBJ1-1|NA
CASSYKEWTEAFF
TGTGCCAGCAGTTACAAAGAGTGGACTGAAGCTTTCTTT
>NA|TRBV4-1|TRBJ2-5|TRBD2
CASSPPREGYVETQYF
TGCGCCAGCAGCCCACCCCGGGAGGGGTACGTAGAGACCCAGTACTTC
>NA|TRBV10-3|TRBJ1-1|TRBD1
CAISEWTGNTEAFF
TGTGCCATCAGTGAGTGGACAGGGAACACTGAAGCTTTCTTT
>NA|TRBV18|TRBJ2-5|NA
CASSPEGARETQYF
TGTGCCAGCTCACCGGAGGGGGCCAGAGAGACCCAGTACTTC
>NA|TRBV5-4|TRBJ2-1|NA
CASRAGAYNEQFF
TGTGCCAGCCGAGCGGGCGCTTACAATGAGCAGTTCTTC
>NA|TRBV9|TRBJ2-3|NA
CASSVAPTGQDTQYF
TGTGCCAGCAGCGTAGCACCAACGGGCCAAGATACGCAGTATTTT
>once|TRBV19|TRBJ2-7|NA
CASSMLGGFEQYF
TGTGCCAGTAGTATGCTGGGGGGATTTGAGCAGTACTTC
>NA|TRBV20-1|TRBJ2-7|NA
CSASRDGPSEYF
TGCAGTGCTAGTCGCGACGGGCCTTCGGAGTACTTC
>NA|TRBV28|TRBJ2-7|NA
CASSTPSAYEQYF
TGTGCCAGCAGTACCCCGTCAGCCTACGAGCAGTACTTC
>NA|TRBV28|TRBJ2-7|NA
CASSRGGGQAYEQYF
TGTGCCAGCAGTAGAGGGGGGGGCCAGGCGTACGAGCAGTACTTC
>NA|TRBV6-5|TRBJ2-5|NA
CASSYASGQLETQYF
TGTGCCAGCAGTTACGCATCAGGGCAGTTAGAGACCCAGTACTTC
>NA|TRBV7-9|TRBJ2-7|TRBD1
CASSFGTGTYEQYF
TGTGCCAGCAGCTTTGGGACAGGGACCTACGAGCAGTACTTC
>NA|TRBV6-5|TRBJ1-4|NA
CASSNQQSGGEKLFF
TGTGCCAGCAGTAACCAACAGTCTGGAGGTGAAAAACTGTTTTTT
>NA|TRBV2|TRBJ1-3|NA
CASSGGSFHSGNTIYF
TGTGCCAGCAGTGGAGGGTCCTTCCACTCTGGAAACACCATATATTTT
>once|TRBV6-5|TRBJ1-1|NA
CACMGDTEAFF
TGTGCCTGCATGGGGGACACTGAAGCTTTCTTT
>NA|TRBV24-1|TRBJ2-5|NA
CATSAQETQYF
TGTGCCACCAGTGCCCAAGAGACCCAGTACTTC
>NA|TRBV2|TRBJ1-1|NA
CASSPQGTVNTEAFF
TGTGCCAGCAGCCCCCAGGGAACAGTCAACACTGAAGCTTTCTTT
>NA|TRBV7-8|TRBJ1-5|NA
CASSSRDAQGSQPQHF
TGTGCCAGCAGCTCCCGGGATGCTCAGGGTTCACAGCCCCAGCATTTT
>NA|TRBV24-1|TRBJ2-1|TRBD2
CATSDSSAGAWNEQFF
TGTGCCACCAGTGACTCCTCAGCGGGAGCCTGGAATGAGCAGTTCTTC
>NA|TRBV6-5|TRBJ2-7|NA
CASSRGYEQYF
TGTGCCAGCAGTAGGGGCTACGAGCAGTACTTC
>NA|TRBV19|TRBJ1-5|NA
CASSIVGQSNQPQHF
TGTGCCAGTAGTATAGTCGGGCAGAGCAATCAGCCCCAGCATTTT
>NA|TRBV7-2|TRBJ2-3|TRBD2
CASSLVSQRGVRSTDTQYF
TGTGCCAGCAGCTTAGTCTCCCAGCGGGGGGTCCGAAGCACAGATACGCAGTATTTT
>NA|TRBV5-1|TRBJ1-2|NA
CASSFLPAQGANYGYTF
TGCGCCAGCAGCTTTCTACCGGCACAGGGCGCGAACTATGGCTACACCTTC
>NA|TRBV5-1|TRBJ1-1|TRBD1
CASSRGWERNTEAFF
TGCGCCAGCTCCAGGGGGTGGGAAAGGAACACTGAAGCTTTCTTT
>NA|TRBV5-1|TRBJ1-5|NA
CASSLEGNSNQPQHF
TGCGCCAGCAGCTTGGAGGGGAATAGCAATCAGCCCCAGCATTTT
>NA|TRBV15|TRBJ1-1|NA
CATSREQGTEAFF
TGTGCCACCAGCAGAGAACAGGGCACTGAAGCTTTCTTT
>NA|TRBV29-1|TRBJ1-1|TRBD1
CSAWDRGLVEAFF
TGCAGCGCCTGGGACAGGGGGCTGGTTGAAGCTTTCTTT
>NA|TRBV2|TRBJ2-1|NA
CASRVGQVVGLGEQFF
TGTGCCAGCAGGGTGGGTCAGGTGGTAGGACTGGGTGAGCAGTTCTTC